The present TCR beta chain was sequenced within a study of shared clonotypes between healthy human individuals. Sequencing was performed with immunoSEQ multiplex PCR; in TCRdb, only in-frame clones are kept and a portion is missing. There are approximately 720,000 clones in the sample; roughly 70% occur only once, and under 2% lies in the top ten. The CDR3 contains 14 residues. Germline CDR1 is SNHLY and CDR2 is FYNNEI. Trimming removed 1 base from V and 5 bases from J, with 11 bases in between. The chain carries TRBV2 and TRBJ1-2, with D possibly TRBD1 on 5 matching bases. This sequence was found in a woman aged 25 to 45 in good health. Sequencing used memory CD4+ T cells sorted from blood. The subset denotes: CD45RA-negative fraction. The CDR3 coding sequence is TGTGCCAGCAGTGAAGGGGGAGGGGTTTATGGCTACACCTTC. Residues: CASSEGGGVYGYTF.